This T cell receptor (beta chain) was retrieved from a study of blood T cell repertoires in COVID-19. Study-wide background: The United States, Italy and Spain were the sources of the acute and convalescent COVID-19 samples.

In the original workflow: Reference gene primers were amplified, and this amplification served to estimate nucleated cell counts. The protocol was immunoSEQ multiplex PCR, while the TCRdb copy is restricted to in-frame clones and leaves out a portion. For V, J and clone size, that table is used; D and trimming come from the DNA. The repertoire holds roughly 34,000 clones, with around nine tenths as singletons. The CDR3 is 15 residues long. V gave up 6 bases and J gave up 0 bases; unmatched junction bases: 3. Germline CDR1 and CDR2: MDHEN and SYDVKM. The sequencing input was peripheral blood. The sequence derives from a man between 60 and 75 years old with active or convalescent COVID-19. This chain connects TRBV28 to TRBJ1-2; 11 bases agree with TRBD1. The CDR3, as DNA: TGTGCCAGCAGGGGACAGGGGGGAACTAACTATGGCTACACCTTC. Protein product: CASRGQGGTNYGYTF.